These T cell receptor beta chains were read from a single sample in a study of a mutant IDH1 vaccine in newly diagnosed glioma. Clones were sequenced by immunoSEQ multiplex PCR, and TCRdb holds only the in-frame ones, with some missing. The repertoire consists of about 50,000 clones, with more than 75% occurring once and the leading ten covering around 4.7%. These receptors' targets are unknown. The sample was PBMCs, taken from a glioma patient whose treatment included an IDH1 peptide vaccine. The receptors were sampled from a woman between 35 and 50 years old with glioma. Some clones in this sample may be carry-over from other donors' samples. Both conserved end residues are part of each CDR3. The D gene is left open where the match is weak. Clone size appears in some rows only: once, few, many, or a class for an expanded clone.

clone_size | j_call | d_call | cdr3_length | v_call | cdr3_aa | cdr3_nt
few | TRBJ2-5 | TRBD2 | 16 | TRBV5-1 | CASSLDGLAGIETQYF | TGCGCCAGCAGCTTGGATGGGCTAGCGGGGATTGAGACCCAGTACTTC
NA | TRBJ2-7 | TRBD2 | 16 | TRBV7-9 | CASSLAGGGRAYEQYF | TGTGCCAGCAGCTTAGCGGGGGGGGGTAGGGCCTACGAGCAGTACTTC
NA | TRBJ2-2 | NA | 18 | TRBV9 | CASSLREGGLGGTGELFF | TGTGCCAGCAGCTTGAGGGAGGGGGGTTTAGGCGGCACCGGGGAGCTGTTTTTT
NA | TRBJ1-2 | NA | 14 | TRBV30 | CAWSTLTWGSGYTF | TGTGCCTGGAGTACCCTCACCTGGGGCAGTGGCTACACCTTC
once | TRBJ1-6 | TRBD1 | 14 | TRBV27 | CASSPTGVNSPLHF | TGTGCCAGCAGTCCAACAGGGGTGAATTCACCCCTCCACTTT
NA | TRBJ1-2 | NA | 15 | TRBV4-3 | CASSQEARGNYGYTF | TGCGCCAGCAGCCAAGAGGCCCGTGGGAACTATGGCTACACCTTC
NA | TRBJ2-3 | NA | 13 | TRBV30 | CAWSMDNTDTQYF | TGTGCCTGGAGTATGGACAACACAGATACGCAGTATTTT
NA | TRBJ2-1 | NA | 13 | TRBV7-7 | CASSLAASHEQFF | TGTGCTAGCAGCTTAGCGGCTAGCCATGAGCAGTTCTTC
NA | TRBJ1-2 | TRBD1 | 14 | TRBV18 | CASSPAGTGGGYTF | TGTGCCAGCTCACCCGCCGGGACAGGAGGAGGCTACACCTTC
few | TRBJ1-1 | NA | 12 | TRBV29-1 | CSGMGQNTEAFF | TGCAGCGGTATGGGACAGAACACTGAAGCTTTCTTT
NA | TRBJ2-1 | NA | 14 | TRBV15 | CATSRDSEGNEQFF | TGTGCCACCAGCAGAGACAGCGAAGGGAATGAGCAGTTCTTC
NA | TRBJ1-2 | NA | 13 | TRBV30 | CAWTIGGNYGYTF | TGTGCCTGGACAATTGGGGGTAACTATGGCTACACCTTC
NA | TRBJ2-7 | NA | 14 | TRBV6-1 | CASSEFEGSYEQYF | TGTGCCAGCAGTGAATTCGAGGGATCCTACGAGCAGTACTTC
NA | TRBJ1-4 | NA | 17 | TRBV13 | CASSLGQLGAFNEKLFF | TGTGCCAGCAGCTTAGGTCAGCTGGGGGCCTTTAATGAAAAACTGTTTTTT
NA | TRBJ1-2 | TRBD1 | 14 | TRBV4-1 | CASSLTGTAYGYTF | TGCGCCAGCAGCCTTACCGGGACAGCCTATGGCTACACCTTC
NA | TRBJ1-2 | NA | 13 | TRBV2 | CASSGRVNYGYTF | TGTGCCAGCAGTGGCAGGGTCAACTATGGCTACACCTTC
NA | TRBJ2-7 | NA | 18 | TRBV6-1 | CASSEARSGAGSNYEQYF | TGTGCCAGCAGTGAGGCGCGATCCGGAGCGGGCTCGAACTACGAGCAGTACTTC
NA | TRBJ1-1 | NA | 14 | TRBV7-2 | CASSLETRVSEAFF | TGTGCCAGCAGCTTAGAGACCAGGGTCTCCGAAGCTTTCTTT
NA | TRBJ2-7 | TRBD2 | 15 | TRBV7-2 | CASSLGTGGVYEQYF | TGTGCCAGCAGCTTAGGGACGGGGGGGGTTTACGAGCAGTACTTC
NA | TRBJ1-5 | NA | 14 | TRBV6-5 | CASSYHSGNQPQHF | TGTGCCAGCAGTTACCATTCGGGGAATCAGCCCCAGCATTTT
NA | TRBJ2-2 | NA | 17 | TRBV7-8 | CASSLVSGGADTGELFF | TGTGCCAGCAGCTTAGTATCCGGGGGCGCAGACACCGGGGAGCTGTTTTTT
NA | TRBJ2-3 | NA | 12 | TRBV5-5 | CASSLDWDTQYF | TGTGCCAGCAGCTTGGACTGGGATACGCAGTATTTT
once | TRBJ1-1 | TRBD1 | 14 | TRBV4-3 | CASSPNRDRDLAFF | TGCGCCAGCAGCCCAAACCGGGACAGGGATTTGGCTTTCTTT
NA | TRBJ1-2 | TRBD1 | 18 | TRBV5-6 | CASSFAPGQVLMGYGYTF | TGTGCCAGCAGTTTTGCCCCGGGACAGGTCTTAATGGGCTATGGCTACACCTTC
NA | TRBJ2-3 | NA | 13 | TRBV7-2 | CASSLVGTDTQYF | TGTGCCAGCAGCTTAGTGGGTACAGATACGCAGTATTTT
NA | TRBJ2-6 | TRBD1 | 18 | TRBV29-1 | CSVELVGQGFRGANVLTF | TGCAGCGTTGAACTGGTGGGACAGGGCTTTAGAGGGGCCAACGTCCTGACTTTC
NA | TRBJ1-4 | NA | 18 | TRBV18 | CASSYIRGSPTTNEKLFF | TGTGCCAGCTCGTACATCCGGGGATCCCCAACGACTAATGAAAAACTGTTTTTT
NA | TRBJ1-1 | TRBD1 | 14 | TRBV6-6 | CASSQGVRDTEAFF | TGTGCCAGCAGCCAGGGGGTTCGGGACACTGAAGCTTTCTTT
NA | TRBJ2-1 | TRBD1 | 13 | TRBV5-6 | CASSLTGENEQFF | TGTGCCAGCAGCTTGACAGGGGAAAATGAGCAGTTCTTC
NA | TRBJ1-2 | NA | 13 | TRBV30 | CAYLWTANYGYTF | TGTGCCTATCTCTGGACAGCAAACTATGGCTACACCTTC
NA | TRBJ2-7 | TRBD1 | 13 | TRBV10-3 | CAISELQGGEQYF | TGTGCCATCAGTGAGTTACAGGGGGGCGAGCAGTACTTC
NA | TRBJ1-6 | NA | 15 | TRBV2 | CASRGDVFTNSPLHF | TGTGCCAGCAGGGGGGACGTATTTACCAATTCACCCCTCCACTTT
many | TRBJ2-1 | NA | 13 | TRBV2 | CASNGPFSDEQFF | TGTGCCAGCAACGGACCCTTTTCTGATGAGCAGTTCTTC